These T cell receptor beta chains were read from a single sample in a study of identical twins. TCRdb reprocessed the 5' RACE reads with MiXCR, giving one entry per CDR3 protein. The table records approximately 500,000 distinct CDR3 sequences, around 15% of them present only once. The same sample was also studied in work on yellow fever vaccine responses in identical twins.

Source material: CD4+ T cells sorted from blood. Every receptor here comes from a woman between 18 and 30 years old in good health. CDR3s leave out the opening cysteine and the closing phenylalanine or tryptophan. The order of the fields is clone size, J gene, V gene, D gene, CDR3 protein. The D gene is left open where the match is weak. The size field is filled for only some rows; it gives once, few, many or a size class.

few	TRBJ2-3	TRBV10-2	TRBD2	ASRLAGKDTQY
NA	TRBJ2-7	TRBV12-3/TRBV12-4	TRBD2	ASNLAGGPVYEQY
NA	TRBJ2-1	TRBV28	TRBD1	ASRTPGQGANEQF
many	TRBJ2-3	TRBV5-1	NA	ASSIPGGTDTQY
few	TRBJ2-5	TRBV6-5	TRBD2	ASSLQRGDQETQY
many	TRBJ2-1	TRBV24-1	TRBD2	ATSDPLTSVPYNEQF
NA	TRBJ1-3	TRBV6-5	NA	ASSYSPDHSGNTIY
NA	TRBJ2-3	TRBV5-1	TRBD2	ASSKLATDTQY
NA	TRBJ2-5	TRBV12-3/TRBV12-4	NA	ASSLFGSGERETQY
few	TRBJ1-1	TRBV19	NA	ASSISAGGSTEAF
NA	TRBJ2-7	TRBV24-1	TRBD1	ATSGQGANPYEQY
few	TRBJ1-1	TRBV28	TRBD1	ASSSFPGQGRAF
few	TRBJ2-3	TRBV5-1	TRBD2	ASSKPTTSGGEDTQY
NA	TRBJ2-1	TRBV24-1	NA	ATSDGVPYNEQF
NA	TRBJ2-5	TRBV13	NA	ASSVAPETQY
NA	TRBJ1-5	TRBV2	NA	ASWDGQPNQPQH
few	TRBJ2-1	TRBV29-1	NA	SVEAGKFGNEQF
many	TRBJ2-3	TRBV11-2	NA	ASSLFTDTQY
few	TRBJ1-6	TRBV3-1	TRBD1	ASSQGRTGGSYNSPLH
NA	TRBJ2-7	TRBV6-5	TRBD2	ASSYSGGSPYEQY
many	TRBJ2-7	TRBV29-1	NA	SVGRTGPYFYEQY
many	TRBJ2-3	TRBV5-1	NA	ASSPAPSAEDTQY
NA	TRBJ2-3	TRBV6-1	TRBD2	ASSGGGAGTDTQY
few	TRBJ2-1	TRBV29-1	TRBD1	SVSGTADKEQF
NA	TRBJ2-7	TRBV6-5	NA	ASSYHATGRRSGQY
NA	TRBJ2-7	TRBV28	TRBD1	ASSPGTGDEQY
few	TRBJ1-1	TRBV12-3/TRBV12-4	NA	ASSFGGANLEAF
NA	TRBJ2-3	TRBV20-1	NA	SARGGAGADTQY
few	TRBJ1-5	TRBV6-1	NA	ASEKGGGNQPQH
few	TRBJ1-2	TRBV12-3/TRBV12-4	NA	ASSFYPHNYGYT
few	TRBJ2-7	TRBV20-1	TRBD1	SARQGGSYEQY
NA	TRBJ2-1	TRBV5-1	TRBD1	ASSLSGGDEQF
NA	TRBJ2-1	TRBV2	TRBD1	ASIGQGDDSYNEQF
NA	TRBJ2-4	TRBV11-2	NA	ASSVMGIAKNIQY
few	TRBJ2-4	TRBV28	NA	ASSEAGTTIQY